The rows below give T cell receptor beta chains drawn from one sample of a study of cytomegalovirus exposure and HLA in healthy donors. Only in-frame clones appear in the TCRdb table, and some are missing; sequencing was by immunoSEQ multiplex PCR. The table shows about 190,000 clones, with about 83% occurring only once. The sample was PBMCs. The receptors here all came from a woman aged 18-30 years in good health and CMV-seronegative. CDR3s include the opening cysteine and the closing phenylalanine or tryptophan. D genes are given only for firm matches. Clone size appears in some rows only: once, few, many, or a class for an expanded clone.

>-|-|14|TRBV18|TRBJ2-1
CASSPVTGDHEQFF
TGTGCCAGCTCACCCGTGACAGGCGACCATGAGCAGTTCTTC
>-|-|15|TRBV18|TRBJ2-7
CASSPPNRAENEQYF
TGTGCCAGCTCACCACCCAACAGGGCGGAGAACGAGCAGTACTTC
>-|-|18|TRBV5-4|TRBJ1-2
CASSGFRGHQITNYGYTF
TGTGCCAGCAGTGGTTTCAGGGGCCACCAAATTACTAACTATGGCTACACCTTC
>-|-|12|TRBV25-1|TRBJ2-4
CASSEFGAIQYF
TGTGCCAGCAGTGAATTCGGTGCTATTCAGTACTTC
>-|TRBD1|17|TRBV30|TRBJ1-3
CAWSPRDRGGPGNTIYF
TGTGCCTGGAGTCCCCGGGACAGGGGAGGGCCTGGAAACACCATATATTTT
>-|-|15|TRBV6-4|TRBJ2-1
CASGKSSSSYNEQFF
TGTGCCAGCGGGAAATCTAGCTCTTCCTACAATGAGCAGTTCTTC
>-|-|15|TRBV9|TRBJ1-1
CASSVLEVFAAEAFF
TGTGCCAGCAGCGTATTAGAGGTTTTCGCCGCAGAAGCTTTCTTT
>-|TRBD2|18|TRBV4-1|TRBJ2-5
CASSQDWALAGGQETQYF
TGCGCCAGCAGCCAAGACTGGGCCCTAGCGGGGGGGCAAGAGACCCAGTACTTC
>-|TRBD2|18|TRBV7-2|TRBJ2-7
CASSLETSGGISSYEQYF
TGTGCCAGCAGCTTAGAGACTAGCGGGGGGATCAGCTCCTACGAGCAGTACTTC
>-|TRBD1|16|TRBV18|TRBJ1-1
CASSTGSGTGSTEAFF
TGTGCCAGCTCAACGGGATCCGGGACAGGGAGCACTGAAGCTTTCTTT
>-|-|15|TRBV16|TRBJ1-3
CASSPLEGSGNTIYF
TGTGCCAGCAGCCCCTTAGAGGGATCTGGAAACACCATATATTTT
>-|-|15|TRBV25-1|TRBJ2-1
CASSAAGLEDNEQFF
TGTGCCAGCAGTGCGGCGGGACTGGAAGACAATGAGCAGTTCTTC
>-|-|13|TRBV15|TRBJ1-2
CATSAARRDGYTF
TGTGCCACCAGCGCGGCCCGCCGGGATGGCTACACCTTC
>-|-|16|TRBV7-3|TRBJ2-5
CASSLQPSGAGETQYF
TGTGCCAGCAGCTTACAACCTTCAGGGGCTGGGGAGACCCAGTACTTC
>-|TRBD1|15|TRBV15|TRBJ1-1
CATSTRQGWDTEAFF
TGTGCCACCAGCACTCGACAGGGGTGGGACACTGAAGCTTTCTTT
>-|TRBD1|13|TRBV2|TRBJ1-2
CASSDRGRGGYTF
TGTGCCAGCAGTGACAGGGGGCGCGGTGGCTACACCTTC
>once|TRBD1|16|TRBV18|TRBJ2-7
CASSPRDRVGVYEQYF
TGTGCCAGCTCACCACGCGACAGGGTTGGAGTCTACGAGCAGTACTTC
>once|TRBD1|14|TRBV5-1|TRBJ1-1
CASSLGQGGTEAFF
TGCGCCAGCAGCTTGGGACAGGGCGGGACTGAAGCTTTCTTT
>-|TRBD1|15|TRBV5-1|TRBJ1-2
CASSIGQASNYGYTF
TGCGCCAGCAGTATTGGACAGGCCTCTAACTATGGCTACACCTTC
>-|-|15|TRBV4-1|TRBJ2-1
CASSQPRTGDNEQFF
TGCGCCAGCAGCCAACCACGGACGGGGGACAATGAGCAGTTCTTC
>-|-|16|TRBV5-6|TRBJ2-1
CASSPMMPGFYNEQFF
TGTGCCAGCAGCCCAATGATGCCGGGGTTCTACAATGAGCAGTTCTTC
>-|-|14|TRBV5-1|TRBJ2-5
CASNMGYRQETQYF
TGCGCCAGCAATATGGGGTACAGGCAAGAGACCCAGTACTTC
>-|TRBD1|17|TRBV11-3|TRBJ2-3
CASRMGTGTPSTDTQYF
TGTGCCAGCAGGATGGGGACAGGGACCCCTAGCACAGATACGCAGTATTTT
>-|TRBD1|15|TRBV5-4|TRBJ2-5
CASSFTTGGRETQYF
TGTGCCAGCAGCTTTACGACAGGGGGCCGAGAGACCCAGTACTTC
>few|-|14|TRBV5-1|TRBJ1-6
CASSLWQFNSPLHF
TGCGCCAGCAGCTTGTGGCAATTCAATTCACCCCTCCACTTT
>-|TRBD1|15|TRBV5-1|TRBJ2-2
CASSSGTGDTGELFF
TGCGCCAGCAGCTCTGGGACAGGGGACACCGGGGAGCTGTTTTTT
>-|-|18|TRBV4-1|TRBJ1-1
CASSQLGRGAEFNTEAFF
TGCGCCAGCAGCCAACTAGGCCGGGGGGCGGAATTTAACACTGAAGCTTTCTTT
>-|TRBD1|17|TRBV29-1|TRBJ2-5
CSGESGGQGPLGETQYF
TGCAGCGGTGAAAGTGGTGGACAGGGCCCTCTCGGGGAGACCCAGTACTTC
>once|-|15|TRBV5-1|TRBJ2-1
CASSPSRVSYNEQFF
TGCGCCAGCAGTCCCTCCAGGGTGTCCTACAATGAGCAGTTCTTC
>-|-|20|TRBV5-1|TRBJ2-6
CASSLVPGTPPYGGANVLTF
TGCGCCAGCAGCTTGGTCCCCGGGACACCACCTTACGGGGGGGCCAACGTCCTGACTTTC
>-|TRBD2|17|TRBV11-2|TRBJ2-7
CASSPIGVSGGGYEQYF
TGTGCCAGCAGTCCAATCGGAGTAAGCGGGGGGGGCTACGAGCAGTACTTC
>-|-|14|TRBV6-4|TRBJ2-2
CASRQVYNDRELFF
TGTGCCAGCAGACAGGTTTACAATGACAGGGAGCTGTTTTTT
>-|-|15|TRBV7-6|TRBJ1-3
CASSLGGTFGNTIYF
TGTGCCAGCAGCTTAGGGGGGACATTTGGAAACACCATATATTTT
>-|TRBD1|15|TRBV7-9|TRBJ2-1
CASSPPGKGTGEQFF
TGTGCCAGCAGTCCGCCTGGTAAGGGGACAGGTGAGCAGTTCTTC
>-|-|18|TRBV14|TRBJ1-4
CASSQAGTRAATNEKLFF
TGTGCCAGCAGCCAAGCCGGGACAAGAGCTGCAACTAATGAAAAACTGTTTTTT
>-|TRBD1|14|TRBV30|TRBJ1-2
CAWGTGVSHYGYTF
TGTGCCTGGGGGACAGGGGTGTCTCACTATGGCTACACCTTC
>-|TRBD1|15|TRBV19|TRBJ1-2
CASRGQGKLVYGYTF
TGTGCCAGTAGAGGACAGGGTAAACTTGTCTATGGCTACACCTTC
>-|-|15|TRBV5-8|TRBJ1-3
CASSRGESSGNTIYF
TGTGCCAGCAGCCGGGGGGAGTCCTCTGGAAACACCATATATTTT
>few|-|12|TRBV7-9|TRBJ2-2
CASSFRSGELFF
TGTGCCAGCAGCTTTCGGTCAGGGGAGCTGTTTTTT
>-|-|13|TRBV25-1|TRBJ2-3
CATLWTSTDTQYF
TGTGCCACCCTCTGGACAAGCACAGATACGCAGTATTTT
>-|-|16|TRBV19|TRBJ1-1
CASSIDRGPLNTEAFF
TGTGCCAGTAGTATAGATCGTGGCCCCTTGAACACTGAAGCTTTCTTT
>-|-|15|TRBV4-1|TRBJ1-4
CASSASPGVGEKLFF
TGCGCCAGCAGCGCATCTCCCGGGGTTGGAGAAAAACTGTTTTTT
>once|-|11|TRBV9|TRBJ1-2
CASSLNYGYTF
TGTGCCAGCAGCCTGAACTATGGCTACACCTTC
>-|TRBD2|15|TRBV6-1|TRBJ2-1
CASSEWLAGGDEQFF
TGTGCCAGCAGTGAATGGCTAGCGGGGGGGGATGAGCAGTTCTTC
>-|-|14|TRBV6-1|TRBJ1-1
CASSESRMNTEAFF
TGTGCCAGCAGTGAGTCCAGAATGAATACTGAAGCTTTCTTT
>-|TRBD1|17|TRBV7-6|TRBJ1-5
CASSLGGTGLGNQPQHF
TGTGCCAGCAGCTTAGGAGGGACAGGGCTGGGCAATCAGCCCCAGCATTTT